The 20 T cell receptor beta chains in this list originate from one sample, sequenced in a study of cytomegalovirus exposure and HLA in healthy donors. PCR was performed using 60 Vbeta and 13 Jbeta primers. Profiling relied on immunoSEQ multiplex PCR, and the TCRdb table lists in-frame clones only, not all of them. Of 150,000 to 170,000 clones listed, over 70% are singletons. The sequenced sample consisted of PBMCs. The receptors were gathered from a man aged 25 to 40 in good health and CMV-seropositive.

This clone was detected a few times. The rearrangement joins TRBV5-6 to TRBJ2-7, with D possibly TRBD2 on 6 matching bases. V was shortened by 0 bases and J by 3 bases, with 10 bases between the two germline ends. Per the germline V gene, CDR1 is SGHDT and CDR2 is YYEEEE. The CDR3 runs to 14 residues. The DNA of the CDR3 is TGTGCCAGCAGCTTGGCCGTCGGGGGCTACGAGCAGTACTTC. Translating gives CASSLAVGGYEQYF.

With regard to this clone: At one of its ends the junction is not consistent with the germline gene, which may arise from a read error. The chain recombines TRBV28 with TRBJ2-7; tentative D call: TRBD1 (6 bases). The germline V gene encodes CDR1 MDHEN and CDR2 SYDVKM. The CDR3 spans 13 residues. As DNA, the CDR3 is TGTGCCACCTGGACAGATAGCTCCTACGAACAGTACTTC. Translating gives CATWTDSSYEQYF.

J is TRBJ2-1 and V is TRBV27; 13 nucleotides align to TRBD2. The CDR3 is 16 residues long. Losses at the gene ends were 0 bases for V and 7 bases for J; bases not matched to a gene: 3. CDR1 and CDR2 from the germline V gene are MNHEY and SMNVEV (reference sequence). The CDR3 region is CASSLSGLAGPNEQFF. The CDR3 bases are TGTGCCAGCAGTTTATCGGGACTAGCGGGACCGAATGAGCAGTTCTTC.

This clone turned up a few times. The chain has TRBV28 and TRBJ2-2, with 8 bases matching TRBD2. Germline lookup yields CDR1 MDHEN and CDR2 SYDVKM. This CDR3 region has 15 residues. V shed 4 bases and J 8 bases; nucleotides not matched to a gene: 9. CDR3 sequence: CASSSQGSGSGELFF. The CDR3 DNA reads TGTGCCAGCAGTTCGCAAGGGAGCGGGAGTGGGGAGCTGTTTTTT.

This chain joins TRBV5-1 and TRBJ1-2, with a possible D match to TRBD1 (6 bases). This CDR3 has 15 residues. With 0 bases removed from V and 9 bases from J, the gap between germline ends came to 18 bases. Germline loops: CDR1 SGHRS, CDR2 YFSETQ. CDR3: CASSLDGAPQGSYTF. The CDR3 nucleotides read TGCGCCAGCAGCTTGGATGGGGCTCCCCAGGGGAGCTACACCTTC.

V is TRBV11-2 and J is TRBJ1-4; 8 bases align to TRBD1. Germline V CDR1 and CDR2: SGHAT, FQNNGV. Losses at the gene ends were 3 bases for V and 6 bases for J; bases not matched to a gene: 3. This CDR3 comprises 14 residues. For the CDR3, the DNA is TGTGCCAGCAGCTTTGGACAGGGTCATGAAAAACTGTTTTTT. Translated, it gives CASSFGQGHEKLFF.

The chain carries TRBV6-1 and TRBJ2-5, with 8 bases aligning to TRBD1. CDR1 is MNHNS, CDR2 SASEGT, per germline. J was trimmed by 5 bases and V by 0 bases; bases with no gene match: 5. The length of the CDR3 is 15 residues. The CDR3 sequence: CASSEAQGARETQYF. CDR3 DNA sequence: TGTGCCAGCAGTGAAGCCCAGGGGGCCCGCGAGACCCAGTACTTC.

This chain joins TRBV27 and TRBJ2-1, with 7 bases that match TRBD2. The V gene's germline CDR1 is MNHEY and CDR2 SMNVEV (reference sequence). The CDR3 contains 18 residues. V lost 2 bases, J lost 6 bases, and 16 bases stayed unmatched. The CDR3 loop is CASSLVYYRGGSSNEQFF. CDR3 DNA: TGTGCCAGCAGTTTAGTATACTATAGGGGCGGGAGCTCCAATGAGCAGTTCTTC.

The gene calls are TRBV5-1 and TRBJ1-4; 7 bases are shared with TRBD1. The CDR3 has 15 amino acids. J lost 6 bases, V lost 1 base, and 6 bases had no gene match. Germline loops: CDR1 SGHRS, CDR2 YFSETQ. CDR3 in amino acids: CASSLSPGGYEKLFF. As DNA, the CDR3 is TGCGCCAGCAGCTTGTCGCCAGGGGGTTATGAAAAACTGTTTTTT. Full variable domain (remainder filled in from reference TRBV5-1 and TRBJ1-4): KAGVTQTPRYLIKTRGQQVTLSCSPISGHRSVSWYQQTPGQGLQFLFEYFSETQRNKGNFPGRFSGRQFSNSRSEMNVSTLELGDSALYLCASSLSPGGYEKLFFGSGTQLSVL.

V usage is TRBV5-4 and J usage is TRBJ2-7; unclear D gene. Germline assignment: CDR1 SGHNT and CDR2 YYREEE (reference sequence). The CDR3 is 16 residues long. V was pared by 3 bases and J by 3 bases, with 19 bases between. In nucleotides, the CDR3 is TGTGCCAGCAGCTCCCTAGATGCCACTTTAAACTACGAGCAGTACTTC. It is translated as CASSSLDATLNYEQYF.

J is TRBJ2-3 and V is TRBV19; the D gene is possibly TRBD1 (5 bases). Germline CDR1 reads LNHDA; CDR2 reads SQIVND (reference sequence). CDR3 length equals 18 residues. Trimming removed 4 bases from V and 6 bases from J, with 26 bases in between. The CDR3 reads CASSTILGAQPLRDTQYF. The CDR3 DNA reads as TGTGCCAGTAGTACTATCTTAGGGGCCCAACCCTTGAGGGATACGCAGTATTTT.

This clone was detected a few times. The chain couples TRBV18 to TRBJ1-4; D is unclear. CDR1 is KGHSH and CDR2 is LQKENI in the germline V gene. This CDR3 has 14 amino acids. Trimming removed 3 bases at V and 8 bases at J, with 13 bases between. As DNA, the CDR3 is TGTGCCAGCTCACCGAATCAGCCCAGGGAAAAACTGTTTTTT. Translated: CASSPNQPREKLFF.

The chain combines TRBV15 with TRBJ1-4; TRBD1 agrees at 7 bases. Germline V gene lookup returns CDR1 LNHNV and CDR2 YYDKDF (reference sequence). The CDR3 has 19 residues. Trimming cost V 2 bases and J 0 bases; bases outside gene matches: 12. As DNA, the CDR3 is TGTGCCACCAGCAGACGACCGGGACAGATTGTGACAACTAATGAAAAACTGTTTTTT. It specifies CATSRRPGQIVTTNEKLFF.

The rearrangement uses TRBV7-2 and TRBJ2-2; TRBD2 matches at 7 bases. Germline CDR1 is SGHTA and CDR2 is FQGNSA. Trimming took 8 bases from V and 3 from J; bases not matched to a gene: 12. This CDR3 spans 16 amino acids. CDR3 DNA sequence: TGTGCCAGCTCGATATCCGGGGGGTGGGACACCGGGGAGCTGTTTTTT. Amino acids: CASSISGGWDTGELFF.

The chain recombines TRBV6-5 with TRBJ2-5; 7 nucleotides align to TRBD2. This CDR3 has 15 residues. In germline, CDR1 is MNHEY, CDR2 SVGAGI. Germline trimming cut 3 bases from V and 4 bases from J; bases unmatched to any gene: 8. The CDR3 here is CASSYTGGISETQYF. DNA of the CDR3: TGTGCCAGCAGTTATACGGGAGGTATCTCAGAGACCCAGTACTTC.

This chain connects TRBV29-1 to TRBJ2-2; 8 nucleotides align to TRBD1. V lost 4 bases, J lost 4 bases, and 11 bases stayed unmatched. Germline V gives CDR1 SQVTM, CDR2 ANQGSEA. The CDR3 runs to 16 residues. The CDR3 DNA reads TGCAGCGTTGCTGCAGGGGGCGGTACACGCACCGGGGAGCTGTTTTTT. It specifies CSVAAGGGTRTGELFF.

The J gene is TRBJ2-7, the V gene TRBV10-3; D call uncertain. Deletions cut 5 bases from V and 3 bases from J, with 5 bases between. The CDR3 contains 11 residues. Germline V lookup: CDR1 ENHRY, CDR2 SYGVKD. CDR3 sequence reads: CAISTDYEQYF. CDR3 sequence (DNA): TGTGCCATCAGTACAGACTACGAGCAGTACTTC.

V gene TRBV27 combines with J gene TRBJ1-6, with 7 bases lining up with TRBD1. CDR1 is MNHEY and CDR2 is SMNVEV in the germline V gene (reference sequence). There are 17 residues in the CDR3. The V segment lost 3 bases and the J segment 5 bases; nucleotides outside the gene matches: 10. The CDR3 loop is CASSFFGLGTDNSPLHF. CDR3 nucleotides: TGTGCCAGCAGTTTTTTCGGGCTAGGGACAGATAATTCACCCCTCCACTTT.

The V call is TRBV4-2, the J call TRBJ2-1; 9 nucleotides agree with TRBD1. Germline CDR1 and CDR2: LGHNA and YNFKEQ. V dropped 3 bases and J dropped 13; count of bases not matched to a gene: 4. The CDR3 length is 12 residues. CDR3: CASSHTDRGQFF. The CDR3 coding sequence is TGTGCCAGCAGCCACACGGACAGGGGCCAGTTCTTC.

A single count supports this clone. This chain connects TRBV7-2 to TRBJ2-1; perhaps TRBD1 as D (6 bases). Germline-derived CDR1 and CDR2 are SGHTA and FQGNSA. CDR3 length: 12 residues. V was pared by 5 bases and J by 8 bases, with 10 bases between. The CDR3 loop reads CASSPNRDEQFF. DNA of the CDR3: TGTGCCAGCAGCCCCAACAGGGATGAGCAGTTCTTC. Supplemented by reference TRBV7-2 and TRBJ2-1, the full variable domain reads GAGVSQSPSNKVTEKGKDVELRCDPISGHTALYWYRQSLGQGLEFLIYFQGNSAPDKSGLPSDRFSAERTGGSVSTLTIQRTQQEDSAVYLCASSPNRDEQFFGPGTRLTVL.